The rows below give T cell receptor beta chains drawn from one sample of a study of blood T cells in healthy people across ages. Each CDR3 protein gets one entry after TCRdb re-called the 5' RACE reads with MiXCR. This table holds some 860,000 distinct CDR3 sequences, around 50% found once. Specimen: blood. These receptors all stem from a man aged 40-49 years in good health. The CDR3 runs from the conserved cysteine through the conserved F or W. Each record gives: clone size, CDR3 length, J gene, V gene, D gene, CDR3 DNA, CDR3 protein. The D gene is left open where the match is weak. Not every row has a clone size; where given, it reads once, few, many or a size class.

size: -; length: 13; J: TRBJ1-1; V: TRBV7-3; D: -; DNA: TGTGCCAGCAGCGACGACACGAACACTGAAGCTTTCTTT; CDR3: CASSDDTNTEAFF
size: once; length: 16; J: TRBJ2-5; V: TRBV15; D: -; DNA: TGTGCCACCAGCAGACGGGGTTTAGGACCCGCAGAGACCCAGTACTTC; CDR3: CATSRRGLGPAETQYF
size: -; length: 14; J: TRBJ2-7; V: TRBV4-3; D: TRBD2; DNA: TGCGCCAGCAGCACGGGGAGGGCCCCCTACGAGCAGTACTTC; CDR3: CASSTGRAPYEQYF
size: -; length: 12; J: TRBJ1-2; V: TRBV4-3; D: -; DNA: TGCGCCAGCAGCCCGAGGACGGGAGGCTACACCTTC; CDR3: CASSPRTGGYTF
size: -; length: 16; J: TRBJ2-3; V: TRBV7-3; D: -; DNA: TGTGCCAGCAGCCCCGTTGGGGGGGCGCGTGCAGATACGCAGTATTTT; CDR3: CASSPVGGARADTQYF
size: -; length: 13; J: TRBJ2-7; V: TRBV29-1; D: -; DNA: TGCAGCGTCTTACGGGGTTCTTCCTACGAGCAGTACTTC; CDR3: CSVLRGSSYEQYF
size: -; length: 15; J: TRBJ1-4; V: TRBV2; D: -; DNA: TGTGCCAGCAGTGAAGGAACCGCAACTAATGAAAAACTGTTTTTT; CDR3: CASSEGTATNEKLFF
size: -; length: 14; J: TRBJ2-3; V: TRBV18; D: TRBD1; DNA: TGTGCCAGCTCACCCGAAGACAGGGGCTATGCGCAGTATTTT; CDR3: CASSPEDRGYAQYF
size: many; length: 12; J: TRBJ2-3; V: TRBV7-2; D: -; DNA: TGTGCCAGCAGCCCCAACACAGATACGCAGTATTTT; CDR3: CASSPNTDTQYF
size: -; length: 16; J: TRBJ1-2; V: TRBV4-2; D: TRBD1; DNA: TGTGCCAGCAGCCAAGAAGGGGGACAGCCTAACTATGGCTACACCTTC; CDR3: CASSQEGGQPNYGYTF
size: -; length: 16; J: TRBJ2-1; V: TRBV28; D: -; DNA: TGCGCCAGCAGTCGGGTTAAAGGGGGGCGCTACAATGAGCAGTTCTTC; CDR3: CASSRVKGGRYNEQFF
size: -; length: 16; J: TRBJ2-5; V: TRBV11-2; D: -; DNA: TGTGCCAGCAGCCCCATAGCAGGACAAGAGTCAGGGACCCAGTACTTC; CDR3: CASSPIAGQESGTQYF
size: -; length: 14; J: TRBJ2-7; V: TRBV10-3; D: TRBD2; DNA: TGTGCCATCAGTGACGCTAGCGGTACCTACGAGCAGTACTTC; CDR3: CAISDASGTYEQYF
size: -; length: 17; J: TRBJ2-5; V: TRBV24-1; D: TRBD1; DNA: TGTGCCACCAGCCAATCAAGGGGACAGGGCCAAGCAGAGACCCAGTACTTC; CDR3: CATSQSRGQGQAETQYF
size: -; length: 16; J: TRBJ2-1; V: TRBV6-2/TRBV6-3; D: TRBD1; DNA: TGTGCCAGCAGGTACGATGGGACAGGGAACTACAATGAGCAGTTCTTC; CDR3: CASRYDGTGNYNEQFF
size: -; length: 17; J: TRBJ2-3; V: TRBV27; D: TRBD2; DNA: TGTGCCAGCAAATTATGGCCCGGACTAGCAGAGACAGATACGCAGTATTTT; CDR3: CASKLWPGLAETDTQYF
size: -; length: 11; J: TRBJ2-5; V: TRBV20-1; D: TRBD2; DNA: TGCAGTGCTAGAGTCGGGACTAGACAGTACTTC; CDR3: CSARVGTRQYF
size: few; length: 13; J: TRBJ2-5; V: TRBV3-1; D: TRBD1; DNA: TGTGCCAGCAGCCGGACAGGTGCGGAGACCCAGTACTTC; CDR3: CASSRTGAETQYF
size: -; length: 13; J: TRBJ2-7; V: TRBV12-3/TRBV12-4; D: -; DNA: TGTGCCAGCAGGAAACAGGGAGACAATGAGCAGTACTTC; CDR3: CASRKQGDNEQYF
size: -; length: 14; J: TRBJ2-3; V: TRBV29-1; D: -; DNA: TGCAGCGTCCCCGTGGCGGGGATCACAGATACGCAGTATTTT; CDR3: CSVPVAGITDTQYF
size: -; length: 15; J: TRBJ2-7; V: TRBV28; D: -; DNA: TGTGCCAGCAGTCCTACCTTAGGGGGGACCTACGAGCAGTACTTC; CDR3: CASSPTLGGTYEQYF
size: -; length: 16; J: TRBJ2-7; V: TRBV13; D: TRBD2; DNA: TGTGCCAGCAGCTTAACCACTAGCGTCAGCTCCTACGAGCAGTACTTC; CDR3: CASSLTTSVSSYEQYF
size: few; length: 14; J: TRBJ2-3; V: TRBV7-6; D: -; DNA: TGTGCCAGCAGCAGCTCGGGAGTCACAGATACGCAGTATTTT; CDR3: CASSSSGVTDTQYF
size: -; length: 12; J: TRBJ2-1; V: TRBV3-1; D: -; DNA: TGTGCCACCTATAGGAGGGGGAATGAGCAGTTCTTC; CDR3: CATYRRGNEQFF
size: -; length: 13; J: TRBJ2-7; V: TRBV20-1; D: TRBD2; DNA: TGCAGTGCAACGGGACTAGCGGACTACGAGCAGTACTTC; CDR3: CSATGLADYEQYF